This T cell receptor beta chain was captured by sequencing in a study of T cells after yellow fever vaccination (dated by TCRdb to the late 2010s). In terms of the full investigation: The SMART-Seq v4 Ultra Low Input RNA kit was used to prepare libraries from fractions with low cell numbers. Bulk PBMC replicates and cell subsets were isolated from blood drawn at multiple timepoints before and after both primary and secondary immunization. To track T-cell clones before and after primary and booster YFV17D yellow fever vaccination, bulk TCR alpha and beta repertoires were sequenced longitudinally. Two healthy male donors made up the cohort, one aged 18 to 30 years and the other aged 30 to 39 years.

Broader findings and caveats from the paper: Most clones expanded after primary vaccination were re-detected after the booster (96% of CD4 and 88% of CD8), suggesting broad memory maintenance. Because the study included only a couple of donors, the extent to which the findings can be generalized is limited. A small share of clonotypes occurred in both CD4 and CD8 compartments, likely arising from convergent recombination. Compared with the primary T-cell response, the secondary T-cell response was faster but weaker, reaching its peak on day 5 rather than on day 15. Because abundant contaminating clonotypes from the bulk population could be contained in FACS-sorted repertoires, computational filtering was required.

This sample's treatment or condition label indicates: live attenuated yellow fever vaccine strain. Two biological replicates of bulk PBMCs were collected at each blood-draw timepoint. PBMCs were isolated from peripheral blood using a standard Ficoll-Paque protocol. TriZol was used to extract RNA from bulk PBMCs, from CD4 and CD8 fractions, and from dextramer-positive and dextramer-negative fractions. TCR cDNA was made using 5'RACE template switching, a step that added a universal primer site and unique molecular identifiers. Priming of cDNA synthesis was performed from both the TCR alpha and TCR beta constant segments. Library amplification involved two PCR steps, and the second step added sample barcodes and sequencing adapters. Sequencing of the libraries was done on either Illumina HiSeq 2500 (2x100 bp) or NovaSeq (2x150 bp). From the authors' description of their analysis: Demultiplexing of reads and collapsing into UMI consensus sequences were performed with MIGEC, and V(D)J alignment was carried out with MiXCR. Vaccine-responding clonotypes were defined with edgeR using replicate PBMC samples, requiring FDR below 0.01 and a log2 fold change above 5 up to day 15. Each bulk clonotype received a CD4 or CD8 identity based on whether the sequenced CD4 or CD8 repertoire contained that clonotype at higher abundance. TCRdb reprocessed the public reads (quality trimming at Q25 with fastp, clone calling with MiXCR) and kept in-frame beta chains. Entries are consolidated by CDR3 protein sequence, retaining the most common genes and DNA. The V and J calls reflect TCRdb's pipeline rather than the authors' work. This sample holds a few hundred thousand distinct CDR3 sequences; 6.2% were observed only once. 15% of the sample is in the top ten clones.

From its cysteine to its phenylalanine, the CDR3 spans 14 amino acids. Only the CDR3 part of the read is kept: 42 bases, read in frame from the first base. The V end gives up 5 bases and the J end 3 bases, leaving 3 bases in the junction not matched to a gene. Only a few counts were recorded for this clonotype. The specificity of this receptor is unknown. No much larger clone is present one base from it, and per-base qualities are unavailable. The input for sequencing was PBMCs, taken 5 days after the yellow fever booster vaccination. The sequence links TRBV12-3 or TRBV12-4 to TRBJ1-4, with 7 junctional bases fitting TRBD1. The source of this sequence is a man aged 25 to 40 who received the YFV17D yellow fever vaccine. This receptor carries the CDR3 CASSQTGPNEKLFF. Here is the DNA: TGTGCCAGCAGTCAGACAGGGCCTAATGAAAAACTGTTTTTT.